This passage covers 5 T cell receptor beta chains from one sample sequenced in a study of blood T cell repertoires in COVID-19. Clones were read by immunoSEQ multiplex PCR, and TCRdb kept only the in-frame ones, dropping some. The table records tens of thousands of clones, around 75% of them present only once. The source material was peripheral blood. These receptors came from a human donor in a cohort sampled during active COVID-19.

This sequence joins TRBV30 and TRBJ2-2; 11 bases agree with TRBD1. The CDR3 totals 17 residues. The ends lost 2 bases at V and 6 bases at J; junction bases unmatched: 11. Germline assignment: CDR1 GTSNPN and CDR2 SVGIG (reference sequence). The CDR3, as DNA: TGTGCCTGGAGTAAAACAAGGACAGGGGGCGATTCCGGGGAGCTGTTTTTT. It encodes CAWSKTRTGGDSGELFF.

J is TRBJ1-4 and V is TRBV5-1; TRBD1 agrees at 10 bases. This CDR3 is 16 amino acids long. CDR1 and CDR2 from the germline V gene are SGHRS and YFSETQ. Losses at the gene ends were 4 bases for V and 2 bases for J; bases not matched to a gene: 5. CDR3: CASSLTGGTTNEKLFF. CDR3 in DNA: TGCGCCAGCAGCCTGACAGGGGGCACGACTAATGAAAAACTGTTTTTT.

The rearrangement links TRBV6-6 to TRBJ1-1; 8 bases are shared with TRBD1. V shed 8 bases, J shed 5 bases, and the junction held 10 bases outside the gene matches. The CDR3 contains 14 residues. Germline CDR1 reads MNHNY; CDR2 reads SVGAGI (reference sequence). This CDR3 is CASRGQGARTEAFF. CDR3 DNA: TGTGCCAGCCGGGGGCAGGGGGCACGGACTGAAGCTTTCTTT.

The gene calls are TRBV7-3 and TRBJ2-1; the match to TRBD2 covers 11 bases. Germline trimming cut 4 bases from V and 9 bases from J; bases unmatched to any gene: 8. CDR1 is SGHTA, CDR2 FQGTGA, per germline. This CDR3 is 15 amino acids long. The CDR3 DNA is TGTGCCAGCAGCTCACAGACGGGACTAGCGGCTGAGCAGTTCTTC. This codes for CASSSQTGLAAEQFF.

Written as DNA, the CDR3 is TGTGCCATAAGCGAGGGCACCAGCGGCTCCTACGAGCAGTACTTC. Protein: CAISEGTSGSYEQYF. This chain joins TRBV10-3 and TRBJ2-7; maybe TRBD2 (5 bases). From germline, CDR1 is ENHRY and CDR2 SYGVKD. The CDR3 covers 15 residues. V was pared by 9 bases and J by 0 bases, with 18 bases between.